This T cell receptor (beta chain) was sequenced for a study of T cell responses to AZD1222 COVID-19 vaccine. Only in-frame clones appear in the TCRdb table, and some are missing; sequencing was by immunoSEQ multiplex PCR. There are about 140,000 clones in the sample; 80% to 95% occur only once, and less than 5% lies in the top ten. Study-wide points: Clonal diversity was possibly underestimated; the donors were predominantly white British and more often female. Close to half of spike-specific TCRs reportedly recognize unmutated variant regions.

About this clone: What it binds is unknown.

There are 19 residues in the CDR3. The sequence came from an adult who received the AZD1222 COVID-19 vaccine. This chain connects TRBV21-1 to TRBJ2-3. TRBV21-1 corresponds to a pseudogene. This specimen was peripheral blood, taken 28 days after the second AZD1222 dose. The DNA for the CDR3 is TGTGCCAGCAGCACCTGGACCGGTTTTTGCTTTTCAAATACAGATACGCAGTATTTT. Translation gives CASSTWTGFCFSNTDTQYF.